This T cell receptor (beta chain) comes out of a study of OX40 agonist ivuxolimab in advanced cancers. Germline CDR1 is SGHTA and CDR2 is FQGNSA. The V end lost 3 bases, the J end lost 2 bases, and 3 bases lay between the germline ends. The CDR3 length is 12 residues. Profiled with immunoSEQ multiplex PCR; TCRdb holds only in-frame clones, not every one. The sample lists approximately 77,000 clones; approximately 90% were seen once. The input for sequencing was CD4+ or CD8+ T cells sorted from blood, taken in a trial of the OX40 agonist ivuxolimab. The source is an adult with an advanced solid tumor such as melanoma, head and neck, liver or kidney cancer. The chain combines TRBV7-2 with TRBJ2-3; D is unclear. The CDR3 DNA sequence: TGTGCCAGCAGCTTCGCCACAGATACGCAGTATTTT. Amino acid sequence: CASSFATDTQYF.